This entry lists 10 T cell receptor beta chains sequenced from one sample in a study of blood T cells in healthy people across ages. Combining a sample-barcoded 5' primer with a J-beta primer mix, a second PCR ran for about 6 to 12 cycles. TCRdb reanalysed the 5' RACE reads using MiXCR and keeps one entry per CDR3 protein. The table lists just over 1 million distinct CDR3 sequences, 40% to 55% of them singletons, with around 18% in the top ten. Sequences were obtained from blood. All receptors come from a woman aged 55-70 years in good health.

The DNA for the CDR3 is TGCAGTGCTAGATCCCCAGGGCTAGGGGGACCTTACAATGAGCAGTTCTTC. Residues: CSARSPGLGGPYNEQFF. The gene calls are TRBV20-1 and TRBJ2-1; TRBD1 might be the D (6 bases). The CDR3 covers 17 residues. CDR1 is DFQATT and CDR2 is SNEGSKA in the germline V gene (reference sequence). V lost 2 bases and J lost 4, with 21 bases in between.

To note about this clonotype: The junction departs from the called germline gene at one end, perhaps through a read error. This rearrangement joins TRBV24-1 to TRBJ2-1, with D hard to call. The CDR3 consists of 11 residues. Germline lookup yields CDR1 KGHDR and CDR2 SFDVKD. The CDR3 nucleotides read TGTGCCACCAGTGATTACAATGAGCTGTTCTTC. Protein sequence: CATSDYNELFF.

This clonotype has only a few counts. The V and J genes are TRBV7-2 and TRBJ2-1, with 14 bases identical to TRBD2. V gave up 3 bases and J gave up 7 bases; unmatched junction bases: 5. Germline V CDR1 and CDR2: SGHTA, FQGNSA. This CDR3 has 16 amino acids. CDR3 in amino acids: CASSLGLAGVKNEQFF. The CDR3 DNA is TGTGCCAGCAGCTTGGGACTAGCGGGAGTTAAGAATGAGCAGTTCTTC.

The V gene is TRBV29-1, the J gene TRBJ2-5; tentatively, D is TRBD2 (6 bases). The CDR3 runs 14 residues. CDR1 and CDR2 from the germline V gene are SQVTM and ANQGSEA. Trimming cost V 6 bases and J 3 bases, with 17 bases left between them. DNA for the CDR3: TGCAGCGTCCTACTCGGGAGTTCGGAAGAGACCCAGTACTTC. Its protein is CSVLLGSSEETQYF.

The rearrangement joins TRBV24-1 to TRBJ2-7, with 12 bases identical to TRBD1. Trimming took 5 bases from V and 7 from J; bases not matched to a gene: 5. Germline CDR1 and CDR2: KGHDR and SFDVKD. CDR3 length: 14 amino acids. CDR3 nucleotides: TGTGCCACCAGTGGGGACAGGGGGCCGCGAGAGCAGTACTTC. Amino acid sequence: CATSGDRGPREQYF.

The chain's CDR3 is CASSLGGHTEAFF. The CDR3, as DNA: TGTGCCAGCAGTTTGGGTGGGCACACTGAAGCTTTCTTT. The chain has TRBV27 and TRBJ1-1; D remains unclear. The CDR3 has 13 amino acids. Germline CDR1 is MNHEY and CDR2 is SMNVEV (reference sequence). V shed 3 bases and J shed 3 bases, with 8 bases lying between them.

As regards this clonotype: The junction does not match germline at one end; this may be a read error. The chain is built from TRBV4-2 and TRBJ2-4; 11 positions agree with TRBD2. The J call is uncertain, as TRBJ2-5 better fits the DNA end. The length of the CDR3 is 16 residues. Per the germline V gene, CDR1 is LGHNA and CDR2 is YNFKEQ. The CDR3 loop is CVSSQTSGRAIGTQYF. The CDR3 DNA reads TGTGTCAGCAGCCAAACTAGCGGGAGAGCTATCGGGACCCAGTACTTC.

The V call is TRBV6-1, the J call TRBJ2-1, with 7 positions matching TRBD1. Germline assignment: CDR1 MNHNS and CDR2 SASEGT. Trimming took 6 bases from V and 9 from J; bases not matched to a gene: 14. The CDR3 length is 15 residues. DNA of the CDR3: TGTGCCAGCAGAGACGACAGGGTATGGGCGGCTGAGCAGTTCTTC. Protein sequence: CASRDDRVWAAEQFF.

This sequence joins TRBV7-2 and TRBJ2-7; D may be TRBD1 or TRBD2 (5 bases each). Looked up from germline, CDR1 is SGHTA and CDR2 is FQGNSA. V gave up 7 bases and J gave up 7 bases, with 17 bases separating them. The CDR3 contains 13 residues. The CDR3 DNA follows: TGTGCCAGCACCATATCCCGGGGCCGAGAGCAGTACTTC. Its protein product is CASTISRGREQYF.

This chain connects TRBV7-2 to TRBJ2-1; 9 bases are shared with TRBD2. The DNA end is a closer match to TRBJ2-7, so the J assignment may be wrong. Germline values: CDR1 SGHTA, CDR2 FQGNSA. The CDR3 extends over 16 amino acids. CDR3 sequence reads: CASSSSLAGHYNEQYF. Written as DNA, the CDR3 is TGTGCCAGCAGCTCCTCACTAGCGGGTCACTACAATGAGCAGTACTTC.